The 8 T cell receptor beta chains below all came from one sample that was sequenced in a study of T cell responses to AZD1222 COVID-19 vaccine. Method: immunoSEQ multiplex PCR; TCRdb's copy keeps in-frame clones and lacks some. The sample lists roughly 77,000 clones; approximately 91% were seen once. Sequenced material: peripheral blood, taken on day 0 of MenACWY control vaccination. These TCRs come from an adult in good health.

The chain combines TRBV3-1 (or the pseudogene TRBV3-2) with TRBJ1-1, with D unresolved. V was trimmed by 0 bases and J by 10 bases, leaving 12 bases between them. Germline-derived CDR1 and CDR2 are LGHDT and YNNKEL (reference sequence). The CDR3 sequence is 13 residues long. The CDR3 loop is CASSQESSAGAFF. Here the CDR3 DNA reads TGTGCCAGCAGCCAAGAATCAAGCGCGGGAGCTTTCTTT.

The chain recombines TRBV7-2 with TRBJ1-1; no reliable D call. Trimming pared 4 bases from V and 1 base from J, leaving 7 bases between. CDR1 and CDR2 (germline): SGHTA, FQGNSA. CDR3 length equals 13 residues. Here the CDR3 DNA reads TGTGCCAGCAGCTCTGAGGAGAACACTGAAGCTTTCTTT. This codes for CASSSEENTEAFF.

V and J are TRBV5-1 and TRBJ2-3, with 9 bases lining up with TRBD2. J lost 2 bases, V lost 4 bases, and 5 bases had no gene match. The CDR3 loop spans 15 amino acids. Germline CDR1 is SGHRS and CDR2 is YFSETQ. The CDR3 DNA sequence: TGCGCCAGCAGCCCGCGCGGGGGGGACACAGATACGCAGTATTTT. Translated, it gives CASSPRGGDTDTQYF.

The chain is built from TRBV6-5 and TRBJ2-5; TRBD1 is a possible D gene (6 bases). Germline V gene lookup returns CDR1 MNHEY and CDR2 SVGAGI. The CDR3 extends over 14 amino acids. V lost 6 bases, J lost 2 bases, and 13 bases lay in between. The CDR3 sequence: CASSSGQSQETQYF. CDR3 nucleotides: TGTGCCAGCAGCTCCGGACAGTCACAAGAGACCCAGTACTTC.

V and J are TRBV7-2 and TRBJ1-1; D gene unclear. CDR1 is SGHTA, CDR2 FQGNSA, per germline. The CDR3 has 14 amino acids. The V end lost 5 bases, the J end lost 4 bases, and 14 bases lay between the germline ends. CDR3 in amino acids: CASSQDPLSTEAFF. CDR3 nucleotide sequence: TGTGCCAGCAGCCAGGACCCTTTGTCCACTGAAGCTTTCTTT.

The chain combines TRBV6-6 with TRBJ2-5, with D perhaps matching TRBD1 (6 bases). The CDR3 spans 14 residues. Between the trimmed V and J ends, which lost 7 bases and 4 bases, there was a span of 16 bases. CDR1 is MNHNY and CDR2 is SVGAGI in the germline V gene (reference sequence). The CDR3 DNA reads TGTGCCAGCAACCTACAGGGCCCTCGAGAGACCCAGTACTTC. As protein: CASNLQGPRETQYF.

The chain joins TRBV7-8 to TRBJ2-7; D unresolved. The V gene lost 5 bases and the J gene lost 4 bases, with 9 bases spanning the gap. The CDR3 totals 12 residues. The germline CDR1 and CDR2 sequences are SGHVS and FQNEAQ. DNA of the CDR3: TGTGCCAGCAGCCCTACCCCGTACGAGCAGTACTTC. It yields the protein CASSPTPYEQYF.

The chain recombines TRBV4-3 with TRBJ1-2; D is perhaps TRBD1 (5 bases). There are 14 residues in the CDR3. Trimming took 0 bases from V and 11 from J, leaving 16 bases between them. The germline CDR1 and CDR2 sequences are LGHNA and YSLEER. CDR3 in amino acids: CASSQEAGGTGYTF. For the CDR3, the DNA is TGCGCCAGCAGCCAAGAAGCGGGGGGGACGGGGTACACCTTC.